This passage covers 11 T cell receptor beta chains from one sample sequenced in a study of PD-1 blockade in classical Hodgkin lymphoma. Method: immunoSEQ multiplex PCR; TCRdb's copy keeps in-frame clones and lacks some. The table has about 14,000 clones, just under 80% seen once. After autologous stem cell transplantation all patients relapsed, and prior brentuximab vedotin exposure differed between cohorts. The material sequenced was peripheral blood mononuclear cells (PBMCs), taken at baseline. The receptors were gathered from a human donor with classical Hodgkin lymphoma.

The chain is built from TRBV6-5 and TRBJ2-3, with D hard to call. The V and J ends lost 2 bases and 3 bases respectively, with 9 bases between them. This CDR3 region has 14 residues. Germline CDR1 is MNHEY and CDR2 is SVGAGI. The CDR3 DNA sequence: TGTGCCAGCAGTTACGCCCTAAGGACAGATACGCAGTATTTT. This translates into CASSYALRTDTQYF.

The chain carries TRBV14 and TRBJ2-2; TRBD1 matches at 8 bases. The CDR3 is made up of 15 amino acids. The V gene's germline CDR1 is SGHDN and CDR2 FVKESK. Unmatched junction bases numbered 4, after V lost 2 bases and J lost 5 bases. This chain's CDR3 is CASSQQGAGTGELFF. The CDR3 DNA sequence: TGTGCCAGCAGCCAACAGGGGGCGGGAACCGGGGAGCTGTTTTTT.

The V call is TRBV30, the J call TRBJ1-3; D gene uncertain. Looked up from germline, CDR1 is GTSNPN and CDR2 is SVGIG (reference sequence). The CDR3 loop spans 14 amino acids. Trimming removed 4 bases at V and 0 bases at J, with 10 bases between. Here the CDR3 DNA reads TGTGCCTGGAACCTCGGCAACTCTGGAAACACCATATATTTT. As protein: CAWNLGNSGNTIYF.

The genes are TRBV7-2 and TRBJ2-4, with 10 positions matching TRBD2. J gave up 6 bases and V 5 bases, and 4 bases lay outside the gene matches. CDR1 and CDR2 (germline): SGHTA, FQGNSA. CDR3 length equals 14 residues. The CDR3 DNA reads TGTGCCAGCAGCGAGCGGGGGGGCATAAACATTCAGTACTTC. Protein product: CASSERGGINIQYF.

This sequence joins TRBV5-1 and TRBJ1-6, with 7 bases lining up with TRBD1. The J segment lost 7 bases and the V segment lost 4 bases, leaving 5 bases of the junction unmatched. The CDR3 is 14 residues long. CDR1 and CDR2 from the germline V gene are SGHRS and YFSETQ. The DNA of the CDR3 is TGCGCCAGCAGCCCCGGACAGGCCAATTCACCCCTCCACTTT. It specifies CASSPGQANSPLHF. The whole variable domain, filled in from reference TRBV5-1 and TRBJ1-6, reads KAGVTQTPRYLIKTRGQQVTLSCSPISGHRSVSWYQQTPGQGLQFLFEYFSETQRNKGNFPGRFSGRQFSNSRSEMNVSTLELGDSALYLCASSPGQANSPLHFGNGTRLTVT.

V gene TRBV7-2 combines with J gene TRBJ1-5, with D possibly matching TRBD1 (5 bases). The CDR3 covers 15 residues. V shed 0 bases and J shed 4 bases, with 10 bases lying between them. Looked up from germline, CDR1 is SGHTA and CDR2 is FQGNSA. The CDR3 coding sequence is TGTGCCAGCAGCTTAGCGCAGGGTTGGAATCAGCCCCAGCATTTT. Translation gives CASSLAQGWNQPQHF. Using reference TRBV7-2 and TRBJ1-5 for the parts outside the CDR3, the full variable domain is GAGVSQSPSNKVTEKGKDVELRCDPISGHTALYWYRQSLGQGLEFLIYFQGNSAPDKSGLPSDRFSAERTGGSVSTLTIQRTQQEDSAVYLCASSLAQGWNQPQHFGDGTRLSIL.

The V gene is TRBV14, the J gene TRBJ1-2; D gene uncertain. Germline values: CDR1 SGHDN, CDR2 FVKESK. V was shortened by 4 bases and J by 5 bases, with 11 bases between the two germline ends. The CDR3 length is 13 residues. The CDR3: CASSRQLEYGYTF. The DNA for the CDR3 is TGTGCCAGCAGCCGCCAATTGGAGTATGGCTACACCTTC.

This clone showed up just a few times. The V gene is TRBV11-2, the J gene TRBJ1-4, with a possible D match to TRBD1 (5 bases). V lost 5 bases to trimming and J lost 7 bases, with 17 bases between them. CDR3 length: 15 residues. Germline CDR1 SGHAT, CDR2 FQNNGV. The CDR3 sequence: CASSPLDIKTEKLFF. The CDR3, as DNA: TGTGCCAGCAGCCCTTTGGACATTAAGACTGAAAAACTGTTTTTT.

The chain uses TRBV11-2 and TRBJ1-3, with unresolved D. V was clipped by 5 bases and J by 3 bases, with 8 bases between them. CDR1 is SGHAT, CDR2 FQNNGV, per germline. There are 13 residues in the CDR3. The CDR3 DNA reads as TGTGCCAGCAGCCTGAAGATTGGAAACACCATATATTTT. Protein sequence: CASSLKIGNTIYF.

This clone was counted once. The CDR3, as DNA: TGCGCCAGCAGCCAAGACATGAACACTGAAGCTTTCTTT. Encoded protein: CASSQDMNTEAFF. This rearrangement joins TRBV4-3 to TRBJ1-1; D gene uncertain. In germline, CDR1 is LGHNA, CDR2 YSLEER. The CDR3 spans 13 residues. The V and J ends lost 0 bases and 0 bases respectively, with 2 bases between them.

CDR3 protein: CASSRDGTMNTEAFF. The CDR3 bases are TGTGCCAGCAGCCGAGACGGGACAATGAACACTGAAGCTTTCTTT. The rearrangement joins TRBV7-9 to TRBJ1-1; a possible D gene is TRBD1 (6 bases). The V gene lost 5 bases and the J gene lost 0 bases, with 13 bases spanning the gap. CDR3 size: 15 residues. Germline V gene sequence: CDR1 SEHNR, CDR2 FQNEAQ (reference sequence).